This TCR beta chain originates from a study of OX40 agonist ivuxolimab in advanced cancers. Germline V gene lookup returns CDR1 SGDLS and CDR2 YYNGEE. The V end was cut by 3 bases, the J end by 1 base, with 10 bases between. This CDR3 is built from 14 residues. Produced via immunoSEQ multiplex PCR; TCRdb's table is partial and in-frame only. The profile shows 20,000 to 25,000 clones, around 77% of them singletons. The sequences come from CD4+ or CD8+ T cells sorted from blood, collected in a trial of the OX40 agonist ivuxolimab. The source is an adult with an advanced solid tumor such as melanoma, head and neck, liver or kidney cancer. This chain links TRBV9 with TRBJ1-1; D is undetermined. The CDR3 DNA reads TGTGCCAGCAGCGAGGAGGGATCGAACACTGAAGCTTTCTTT. Protein sequence: CASSEEGSNTEAFF. Filled out from reference TRBV9 and TRBJ1-1, the complete variable domain reads DSGVTQTPKHLITATGQRVTLRCSPRSGDLSVYWYQQSLDQGLQFLIQYYNGEERAKGNILERFSAQQFPDLHSELNLSSLELGDSALYFCASSEEGSNTEAFFGQGTRLTVV.